A single sample gave rise to the 21 T cell receptor beta chains below, sequenced in a study of blood T cell repertoires in COVID-19. Some clones are missing from TCRdb's copy, which holds only in-frame ones; the method was immunoSEQ multiplex PCR. In the table there are 140,000 to 150,000 clones, around 82% of which are singletons. Sample: peripheral blood. These receptors all stem from a human donor with acute or convalescent COVID-19. The donor label of this sample is uncertain.

This clone has just a few counts. This sequence joins TRBV7-6 and TRBJ1-5, with D maybe TRBD1 (5 bases). The V end was cut by 3 bases, the J end by 6 bases, with 21 bases between. The germline V gene encodes CDR1 SGHVS and CDR2 FNYEAQ. The CDR3 runs to 17 residues. Written as DNA, the CDR3 is TGTGCCAGCAGCTTGTGTGGGGAGGGGCGGGTGACTCAGCCCCAGCATTTT. Its translation is CASSLCGEGRVTQPQHF.

This chain links TRBV19 with TRBJ2-7; the D gene is possibly TRBD1 (5 bases). Germline V gene lookup returns CDR1 LNHDA and CDR2 SQIVND (reference sequence). The germline V and J ends were trimmed by 3 bases and 2 bases, with 11 bases remaining between them. The CDR3 is made up of 14 amino acids. The CDR3 region has the DNA TGTGCCAGTAGTATCAGGGCCACCCCCTACGAGCAGTACTTC. Amino acid sequence: CASSIRATPYEQYF.

The CDR3 DNA reads TGTGCCAGCAGTAAGGACAGGGGGCAGGAGACCCAGTACTTC. It encodes CASSKDRGQETQYF. The V call is TRBV2, the J call TRBJ2-5; TRBD1 agrees at 11 bases. J lost 5 bases, V lost 5 bases, and 4 bases had no gene match. CDR3 length: 14 amino acids. Germline V gene data show CDR1 as SNHLY and CDR2 as FYNNEI.

This clone was detected a few times. V is TRBV2 and J is TRBJ2-7, with 12 bases that match TRBD1. The length of the CDR3 is 15 residues. With 8 bases clipped from V and 2 bases from J, the junction kept 7 bases outside the gene matches. In germline, CDR1 is SNHLY, CDR2 FYNNEI. Written as DNA, the CDR3 is TGTGCCAGCGTGGGGGGACAGGGGGCTCCCTACGAGCAGTACTTC. Amino acids: CASVGGQGAPYEQYF.

This clone was picked up a small number of times. The chain uses TRBV5-1 and TRBJ1-1; D ambiguous. Germline CDR1 is SGHRS and CDR2 is YFSETQ. The CDR3 is 14 amino acids. Trimming removed 7 bases from V and 10 bases from J, with 23 bases in between. The CDR3 region has the DNA TGCGCCAGCTCTACAGAGGGAGGAGGGCTCAGAGCTTTCTTT. Amino acids: CASSTEGGGLRAFF.

This chain connects TRBV6-2 or TRBV6-3 to TRBJ1-6; 8 bases map to TRBD1. CDR3 size: 17 residues. With V trimmed by 6 bases and J by 0 bases, 7 bases remained unmatched. Germline V gene data show CDR1 as MNHEY and CDR2 as SVGEGT. The CDR3 is CASRPGTGDSYNSPLHF. CDR3 DNA sequence: TGTGCCAGCAGGCCTGGGACAGGAGACTCCTATAATTCACCCCTCCACTTT.

V usage is TRBV7-2 and J usage is TRBJ2-7; possibly TRBD2 for D (6 bases). Trimming left V 5 bases short and J 0 bases short, with 20 bases between. The V gene's germline CDR1 is SGHTA and CDR2 FQGNSA. The CDR3 is 17 residues long. As DNA, the CDR3 is TGTGCCAGCAGCCGTCAGGGCGGCGGGGCGATCTCCTACGAGCAGTACTTC. It is translated as CASSRQGGGAISYEQYF.

The chain links TRBV7-2 to TRBJ2-3, with TRBD2 identical over 8 bases. This CDR3 has 14 residues. Looked up from germline, CDR1 is SGHTA and CDR2 is FQGNSA. Trimming took 2 bases from V and 6 from J; bases not matched to a gene: 4. DNA of the CDR3: TGTGCCAGCAGCTTAACGGGGGGGCGGGATACGCAGTATTTT. It yields the protein CASSLTGGRDTQYF.

The chain links TRBV9 to TRBJ1-2; 9 positions match TRBD1. The CDR3 sequence is 15 residues long. Germline trimming cut 0 bases from V and 7 bases from J; bases unmatched to any gene: 7. In germline, CDR1 is SGDLS, CDR2 YYNGEE. CDR3 nucleotides: TGTGCCAGCAGCGTAGATAACAGGGGGCCTGCTGGCTACACCTTC. Translation gives CASSVDNRGPAGYTF.

CDR3 loop: CASSVGYLLGDEKLFF. For the CDR3, the DNA is TGTGCCAGTAGTGTCGGCTACCTGCTGGGAGATGAAAAACTGTTTTTT. The chain links TRBV19 to TRBJ1-4; D not resolved. Germline CDR1 is LNHDA and CDR2 is SQIVND (reference sequence). V lost 5 bases and J lost 6, with 19 bases in between. The CDR3 totals 16 residues. Using reference TRBV19 and TRBJ1-4 for the parts outside the CDR3, the full variable domain is DGGITQSPKYLFRKEGQNVTLSCEQNLNHDAMYWYRQDPGQGLRLIYYSQIVNDFQKGDIAEGYSVSREKKESFPLTVTSAQKNPTAFYLCASSVGYLLGDEKLFFGSGTQLSVL.

The chain uses TRBV5-1 and TRBJ1-1; D gene uncertain. The CDR3 spans 13 residues. V shed 4 bases and J shed 3 bases, with 10 bases lying between them. From germline, CDR1 is SGHRS and CDR2 YFSETQ. CDR3 region: CASSTTVDTEAFF. The CDR3 nucleotides read TGCGCCAGCAGCACAACAGTAGACACTGAAGCTTTCTTT.

The chain has TRBV5-6 and TRBJ1-4; no clear D. The V end lost 1 base, the J end lost 4 bases, and 17 bases lay between the germline ends. CDR3 length equals 17 residues. CDR1 is SGHDT and CDR2 is YYEEEE in the germline V gene. CDR3 region: CASSLFFPVLSNEKLFF. CDR3 bases: TGTGCCAGCAGCTTGTTTTTCCCGGTACTTAGTAATGAAAAACTGTTTTTT.

V and J are TRBV6-2 or TRBV6-3 and TRBJ1-2; D may be TRBD1 (6 bases). Germline V gives CDR1 MNHEY, CDR2 SVGEGT. The V end was cut by 3 bases, the J end by 4 bases, with 9 bases between. The CDR3 has 13 amino acids. The CDR3 nucleotides are TGTGCCAGCAGTTATCAGGGGTCCTATGGCTACACCTTC. Translation: CASSYQGSYGYTF.

The chain combines TRBV11-1 with TRBJ1-2; 8 nucleotides line up with TRBD1. CDR1 is SGHAT and CDR2 is FQDESV in the germline V gene (reference sequence). The CDR3 runs 14 residues. V lost 3 bases, J lost 6 bases, and 6 bases stayed unmatched. The CDR3: CASSFQGQENGYTF. In DNA, the CDR3 is TGTGCCAGCAGCTTCCAGGGACAGGAAAATGGCTACACCTTC.

The rearrangement uses TRBV20-1 and TRBJ1-5; 9 bases line up with TRBD1. The CDR3 spans 15 residues. CDR1 is DFQATT and CDR2 is SNEGSKA in the germline V gene (reference sequence). J gave up 7 bases and V 3 bases, and 10 bases lay outside the gene matches. The CDR3 nucleotides read TGCAGTGCTAGTCCTCCGGACAGGGGAAAACAGCCCCAGCATTTT. This codes for CSASPPDRGKQPQHF.

The J gene is TRBJ2-2, the V gene TRBV7-2; 11 bases are shared with TRBD2. V shed 8 bases and J 5 bases; nucleotides not matched to a gene: 7. Germline CDR1 and CDR2: SGHTA and FQGNSA. This CDR3 is 15 amino acids long. This CDR3 is CASRLAGGRTGELFF. The CDR3 DNA reads TGTGCCAGCCGTCTAGCGGGGGGCCGGACCGGGGAGCTGTTTTTT.

The V call is TRBV6-2 or TRBV6-3, the J call TRBJ1-6; TRBD1 might be the D (6 bases). The CDR3 covers 16 residues. Trimming shortened V by 2 bases and J by 7 bases, and 15 bases separated the two germline ends. Germline-derived CDR1 and CDR2 are MNHEY and SVGEGT. The CDR3 nucleotides read TGTGCCAGCAGTTACAACCCTGGGGGGGCGAATTCACCCCTCCACTTT. This translates into CASSYNPGGANSPLHF.

The chain joins TRBV19 to TRBJ1-4; 10 bases agree with TRBD1. The CDR3 loop spans 17 amino acids. Germline CDR1 and CDR2: LNHDA and SQIVND (reference sequence). Germline trimming cut 6 bases from V and 8 bases from J; bases unmatched to any gene: 15. CDR3 protein: CASSRDRGKADREKLFF. The CDR3 bases are TGTGCCAGTAGCAGGGACAGGGGTAAAGCGGACCGGGAAAAACTGTTTTTT.

The V gene is TRBV5-1, the J gene TRBJ2-3; 9 positions match TRBD2. There are 14 residues in the CDR3. CDR1 is SGHRS, CDR2 YFSETQ, per germline. The junction had 4 bases not matched to a gene; V was cut back by 3 bases and J by 5 bases. Here the CDR3 reads CASSWAGGQDTQYF. The CDR3, as DNA: TGCGCCAGCAGCTGGGCGGGGGGGCAAGATACGCAGTATTTT.

A word on this clone: Distinct nucleotide sequences in the sample also encode this CDR3. V usage is TRBV4-3 and J usage is TRBJ1-1; no firm D call. CDR1 and CDR2 from the germline V gene are LGHNA and YSLEER. Trimming left V 0 bases short and J 4 bases short, with 6 bases between. CDR3 size: 13 residues. The CDR3 DNA reads as TGCGCCAGCAGCCAAGATCCGGGCACTGAAGCTTTCTTT. Its translation is CASSQDPGTEAFF.

The chain couples TRBV6-6 to TRBJ1-2, with D possibly matching TRBD1 (5 bases). CDR1 is MNHNY, CDR2 SVGAGI, per germline (reference sequence). CDR3 length equals 14 residues. Trimming removed 7 bases at V and 5 bases at J, with 17 bases between. CDR3 sequence: CASNRDLTDYGYTF. The CDR3 bases are TGTGCCAGCAACCGAGACCTGACAGATTATGGCTACACCTTC.